This T cell receptor beta chain is from a study of long-term antiretroviral therapy in people with HIV (dated by TCRdb to between 2021 and 2024). In terms of the full investigation: Collection of the earliest samples took place about a decade ahead of the 2015 WHO recommendation for immediate ART, at a time when ART was typically delayed until CD4 counts fell. A retrospective serial study tested whether changes in peripheral blood TRB repertoire composition and diversity were associated with ART initiation and durable HIV suppression. From fewer than 35 adults with confirmed HIV infection, the cohort provided 150 to 200 cryopreserved PBMC samples, gathered serially across a mean of around 6 years (range 1-12). Of the roughly 30 participants with HIV, about twelve were female. No cross-contamination during QIAcube processing turned up in test extractions that ran a monoclonal T-cell line alongside around 32 polyclonal samples.

Participants were included only if at least one PBMC sample before ART initiation and at least two post-ART samples were available. Treatment was received in the United States of America by all participants with HIV. Before DNA extraction, cryopreserved samples containing roughly 1-11 million PBMC were thawed and washed. At the time of the earliest PBMC sample for each participant with HIV, ages ranged from roughly 20 to 60 years. Each participant contributed PBMC samples from 1-4 timepoints before ART initiation and 2-8 timepoints after ART initiation, with a median of 7 samples. For every participant, serial HIV viral load, CD4+ T-cell count, ART history and demographic data were obtained. Genomic DNA was extracted from unsorted PBMC with a Qiagen kit on a QIAcube, with processing performed in batches of 12 samples. The CDR3 runs 14 residues from the cysteine to the phenylalanine. Only CDR3 DNA is held: 42 bases, read in frame from base 1. Trimming at the junction amounts to 8 bases on V and 5 bases on J, and the germline ends lie 18 bases apart. CDR1 and CDR2 are drawn from the germline V gene: SNHLY, FYNNEI.

Notes on this clone: The antigen it recognizes is unknown. No per-base quality is available; no much larger clone lies one base away.

The immunoSEQ hsTCRB v3.0 assay was used at survey level resolution to sequence the TRB variable region. TRB sequencing targeted a depth of 40,000-50,000 T-cell genomes per sample. TRB libraries were pooled and sequenced on an Illumina MiSeq using a v3 150-cycle kit. Turning to the authors' computational methods: Repertoire analysis was performed in R inside a reproducible Nextflow workflow that covered QC, data transformation and analysis. LymphoSeq2, an R package for AIRR-Seq data exploration, was used to implement custom analyses. A few samples that yielded fewer than 5000 total TRB sequences were excluded, so that fewer than 200 HIV repertoires were analyzed. Among the roughly 190 retained HIV repertoires, some 60 were collected before ART initiation and roughly 130 after ART initiation. Each repertoire was downsampled to 5000 TRB nucleotide sequences, and summary statistics were averaged across 100 downsampling iterations. The analysis kept only TRB sequences whose CDR3 regions were at least seven amino acids long. Diversity was assessed using a clonality score derived from Shannon entropy and using the Gini coefficient. In the repertoire networks, any two of the top 5000 CDR3 amino acid sequences were connected whenever the two sequences differed by an edit distance of one. Antigen specificity groups and MHC restriction were predicted for TRB CDR3 amino acid sequences with GLIPH2. To flag known associations with CMV, EBV, HIV or tissue antigens, CDR3 amino acid sequences were compared against VDJdb and McPAS-TCR. Pre-ART, post-ART and control groups were compared with Wilcoxon signed-rank tests and Holm-Bonferroni correction. Drawn from immuneACCESS, this table holds only the in-frame rearrangements with V and J called that TCRdb kept. Clones are partly lost; checked studies trace under half to an unresolved V gene and leave the rest unexplained. V, J and clone size derive from that table, while D and trimming were established from the DNA sequence. The sample table shows tens of thousands of clones, and about 95% are seen once. Jointly, the top ten make up approximately 8% of the sample.

Study-wide conclusions, independent of this receptor: The samples were dated from about 2004 to 2017, and the ART regimens that were used may be less effective than current ART regimens. Starting ART was linked to a significant rise in TRB diversity, yet even after long-term ART the diversity remained significantly lower than in transplant donor controls. Compared with controls, HIV repertoires had narrower CDR3 length ranges, and the network structure pointed to an antigen-experienced repertoire that shifted only slightly toward naive after ART. Limited PBMC availability meant only the TCR beta chain was sequenced, without alpha chain pairing. Inferences about post-ART repertoire changes were limited because no data were available on ART adherence, viral resistance or therapy changes. Expanded TRB clones identified before ART initiation dominated the repertoire at all time points, although this dominance fluctuated and declined in many PLHIV after ART. Unsorted PBMC were profiled instead of sorted CD4+ and CD8+ T cells because pre-ART samples had limited cell numbers.

The receptor was derived from a man aged 25-40 years with HIV. This sequence uses TRBV2 and TRBJ1-1, with a weak D call of TRBD1 (6 bases match). Sample: unsorted PBMCs, taken 6.3 years after starting antiretroviral therapy. The CDR3 region has the sequence CASSWTAEQTEAFF. The nucleotide sequence reads as follows: TGTGCCAGCTCCTGGACAGCCGAACAGACTGAAGCTTTCTTT.